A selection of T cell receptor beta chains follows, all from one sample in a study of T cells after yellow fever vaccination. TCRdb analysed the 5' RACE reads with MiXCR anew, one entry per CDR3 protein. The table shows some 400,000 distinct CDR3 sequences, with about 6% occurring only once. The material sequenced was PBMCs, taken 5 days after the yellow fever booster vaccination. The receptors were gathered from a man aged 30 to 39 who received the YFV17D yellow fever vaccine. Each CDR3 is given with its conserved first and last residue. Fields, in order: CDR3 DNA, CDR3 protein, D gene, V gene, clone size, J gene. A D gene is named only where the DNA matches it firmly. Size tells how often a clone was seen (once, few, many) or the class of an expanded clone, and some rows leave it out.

DNA: TGTGCCACTCAAACCGGGGGCACTGAAGCTTTCTTT; CDR3: CATQTGGTEAFF; D: -; V: TRBV6-6; size: many; J: TRBJ1-1
DNA: TGTGCCAGCAGTTCGAATTGGGCTAGCGGGAACGAAGAGACCCAGTACTTC; CDR3: CASSSNWASGNEETQYF; D: TRBD2; V: TRBV7-6; size: few; J: TRBJ2-5
DNA: TGTGCCAGCAGCCGACTAGCGGGAGCCGTCGGGGAGCTGTTTTTT; CDR3: CASSRLAGAVGELFF; D: TRBD2; V: TRBV7-9; size: many; J: TRBJ2-2
DNA: TGTGCCAGCAGCGTAACGGGAGGTCACGAGCAGTACTTC; CDR3: CASSVTGGHEQYF; D: TRBD2; V: TRBV9; size: few; J: TRBJ2-7
DNA: TGTGCCAGCAGCTTCGGGAGAGACGATACGCAGTATTTT; CDR3: CASSFGRDDTQYF; D: -; V: TRBV7-2; size: -; J: TRBJ2-3
DNA: TGCGCCAGCAGCTTGGCTCAGAACACAGATACGCAGTATTTT; CDR3: CASSLAQNTDTQYF; D: -; V: TRBV5-1; size: few; J: TRBJ2-3
DNA: TGTGCCAGCTTTGGCAGGGACAAAAACATTCAGTACTTC; CDR3: CASFGRDKNIQYF; D: -; V: TRBV6-1; size: -; J: TRBJ2-4
DNA: TGCAGTGCTAGAGAGGGCAGTACCTTTTTCGAGCAGTACTTC; CDR3: CSAREGSTFFEQYF; D: -; V: TRBV20-1; size: -; J: TRBJ2-7
DNA: TGTGCCAGCAGCTCCGGGACTAGCGGGTTCAATGAGCAGTTCTTC; CDR3: CASSSGTSGFNEQFF; D: TRBD2; V: TRBV27; size: many; J: TRBJ2-1
DNA: TGTGCCAGCAGCCAGGGACAGGTTCTGTTCTTC; CDR3: CASSQGQVLFF; D: TRBD1; V: TRBV6-2/TRBV6-3; size: many; J: TRBJ2-1
DNA: TGTGCCAGCAGCCCCCCCCAAGCCTTT; CDR3: CASSPPQAF; D: -; V: TRBV7-3; size: -; J: TRBJ1-1
DNA: TGTGCCAGCAGTTGGCAAGTAGAAGATACGCAGTATTTT; CDR3: CASSWQVEDTQYF; D: -; V: TRBV12-3/TRBV12-4; size: -; J: TRBJ2-3
DNA: TGTGCCAGCTCACCACCCGGGACTATCTACGAGCAGTACTTC; CDR3: CASSPPGTIYEQYF; D: TRBD2; V: TRBV18; size: -; J: TRBJ2-7
DNA: TGTGCCAGCAGTTTAGTTTCTGGGCAGGGAGGGATAAACACCATATATTTT; CDR3: CASSLVSGQGGINTIYF; D: -; V: TRBV28; size: many; J: TRBJ1-3
DNA: TGTGCCAGCAGCTTGGTGAAGAACACTGAAGCTTTCTTT; CDR3: CASSLVKNTEAFF; D: -; V: TRBV7-9; size: many; J: TRBJ1-1
DNA: TGTGCCAGCAGCTTTTTCGGCGCTAGCGGGAGAGGGAACATTCAGTACTTC; CDR3: CASSFFGASGRGNIQYF; D: TRBD2; V: TRBV5-4; size: -; J: TRBJ2-4
DNA: TGTGCCAGCAGTTACTCGTCCTCCCCCCCGGGGGGCTTAGCGGGAGGGCCGGGAAATGAGCAGTTCTTC; CDR3: CASSYSSSPPGGLAGGPGNEQFF; D: TRBD2; V: TRBV6-2/TRBV6-3; size: -; J: TRBJ2-1
DNA: TGCAGTGCTAGCGCAGGTTTTGAGCCCCAGCATTTT; CDR3: CSASAGFEPQHF; D: -; V: TRBV20-1; size: few; J: TRBJ1-5
DNA: TGTGCCAGCAGCAACGAAAGGATCCCCGGGACTAGCGGGAGGGGGTACAATGAGCAGTTCTTC; CDR3: CASSNERIPGTSGRGYNEQFF; D: -; V: TRBV21-1; size: -; J: TRBJ2-1
DNA: TGTGCCAGCAGCACCCTAGCGGAGGGGAGGGATGAGCAGTTCTTC; CDR3: CASSTLAEGRDEQFF; D: TRBD2; V: TRBV3-1; size: many; J: TRBJ2-1
DNA: TGTGCCAGCAGCCCAGCGAGGTGGGAACAAGAGACCCAGTACTTC; CDR3: CASSPARWEQETQYF; D: -; V: TRBV7-2; size: -; J: TRBJ2-5
DNA: TGTGCCAGCAGCCAACGTTACAGCAGGGGGCAGATAAACTATGGCTACACCTTC; CDR3: CASSQRYSRGQINYGYTF; D: TRBD1; V: TRBV3-1; size: -; J: TRBJ1-2
DNA: TGCAGCGTTAGAGGGGTTATGGACGAGCAGTACTTC; CDR3: CSVRGVMDEQYF; D: -; V: TRBV20-1; size: few; J: TRBJ2-7
DNA: TGCGCCAGCAGCTTAAACGACCAAGAGACCCAGTACTTC; CDR3: CASSLNDQETQYF; D: -; V: TRBV5-1; size: few; J: TRBJ2-5
DNA: TGCACCACCCAAAATAAAAAAGCGGGAGGGCCTGAAGATACGCAGTATTTT; CDR3: CTTQNKKAGGPEDTQYF; D: TRBD2; V: TRBV7-9; size: -; J: TRBJ2-3
DNA: TGCAGTGCGAGCGGAGGGCCGAGAAGCACAGATACGCAGTATTTT; CDR3: CSASGGPRSTDTQYF; D: -; V: TRBV20-1; size: few; J: TRBJ2-3
DNA: TGCAGTGCTAGAGATGTGGGGACTAGAGGACGCGGTGAGCAGTTCTTC; CDR3: CSARDVGTRGRGEQFF; D: TRBD2; V: TRBV20-1; size: -; J: TRBJ2-1
DNA: TGTGCCAGCAGTTTAGGTCAGGGGACAGCCCCTCGTTTC; CDR3: CASSLGQGTAPRF; D: TRBD1; V: TRBV12-3/TRBV12-4; size: few; J: TRBJ2-7
DNA: TGTGCCAGCAGTCCACCCGGGGCCCCCGAGCAGTACTTC; CDR3: CASSPPGAPEQYF; D: -; V: TRBV28; size: many; J: TRBJ2-7
DNA: TGTGCCAGCAGTTATACTAGCGGGATAGATCACGAGCAGTACTTC; CDR3: CASSYTSGIDHEQYF; D: TRBD2; V: TRBV12-3/TRBV12-4; size: few; J: TRBJ2-7
DNA: TGCAGTGCTAGAGATAGCGGGAGAGGCTCCGGGGAGCTGTTTTTT; CDR3: CSARDSGRGSGELFF; D: TRBD2; V: TRBV20-1; size: few; J: TRBJ2-2
DNA: TGTGCCAGCAGCTTGGTGGCTAGCGGTTCCCAAGAGACCCAGTACTTC; CDR3: CASSLVASGSQETQYF; D: TRBD2; V: TRBV5-6; size: few; J: TRBJ2-5
DNA: TGTGCCAGCAGTTATGCGGGAGGGAGCTCCTACGAGCAGTACTTC; CDR3: CASSYAGGSSYEQYF; D: TRBD2; V: TRBV6-2/TRBV6-3; size: few; J: TRBJ2-7
DNA: TGTGCCAGTAGTACTCGTGCGGGGTACAATGAGCAGTTCTTC; CDR3: CASSTRAGYNEQFF; D: -; V: TRBV19; size: -; J: TRBJ2-1
DNA: TGTGCCAGCAGCCCTTACAGGGGGCGCATAAGTTGGGATTCAAGCGAAAAACTGTTTTTT; CDR3: CASSPYRGRISWDSSEKLFF; D: TRBD1; V: TRBV3-1; size: few; J: TRBJ1-4
DNA: TGTGCCAGCAGCGCCGTAGGCGGCAGGCAAGGTGAGCAGTTCTTC; CDR3: CASSAVGGRQGEQFF; D: -; V: TRBV9; size: few; J: TRBJ2-1
DNA: TGTGCCAGCAGTTACCGGAGATCTAGCCTAGCCAAAAACATTCAGTACTTC; CDR3: CASSYRRSSLAKNIQYF; D: -; V: TRBV6-5; size: many; J: TRBJ2-4
DNA: TGTGCCAGCAGGGATCGGCGCGGGAAGGGGGGAGGTCAGCCCCAGCATTTT; CDR3: CASRDRRGKGGGQPQHF; D: -; V: TRBV25-1; size: many; J: TRBJ1-5
DNA: TGTGCCAGCAAAGCACTATACACCGGGGAGCTGTTTTTT; CDR3: CASKALYTGELFF; D: -; V: TRBV28; size: many; J: TRBJ2-2
DNA: TGCAGTGCTAGAGAGCGCGGATTAGCCAAAAACATTCAGTACTTC; CDR3: CSARERGLAKNIQYF; D: -; V: TRBV20-1; size: many; J: TRBJ2-4
DNA: TGCAGTGCCGGAAAGTTGGGACAGGCTAACACCGGGGAGCTGTTTTTT; CDR3: CSAGKLGQANTGELFF; D: TRBD1; V: TRBV20-1; size: many; J: TRBJ2-2
DNA: TGTGCCAGCAGCCGGACCGGGAGAGGTGCAGATACGCAGTATTTT; CDR3: CASSRTGRGADTQYF; D: -; V: TRBV7-6; size: -; J: TRBJ2-3
DNA: TGTGCCAGTAGTAAAGGGACTTTCGTTTTGGCCGGGGAGCTGTTTTTT; CDR3: CASSKGTFVLAGELFF; D: -; V: TRBV19; size: few; J: TRBJ2-2
DNA: TGTGCCAGCAGCCCCCTTGGGACAGGGATTAGCGGCTACACCTTC; CDR3: CASSPLGTGISGYTF; D: TRBD1; V: TRBV7-9; size: few; J: TRBJ1-2
DNA: TGTACCACCGGGGGGAGTACGGATCAGCCCCAGCATTTT; CDR3: CTTGGSTDQPQHF; D: -; V: TRBV6-1; size: -; J: TRBJ1-5
DNA: TGTGCCAGCAGCCAAGGGACAGGGCTACCGGGGGAGCAGTACTTC; CDR3: CASSQGTGLPGEQYF; D: TRBD1; V: TRBV3-1; size: few; J: TRBJ2-7
DNA: TGTGCCAGCAGTTTACGGCTAGCATCCTACGAGCAGTACTTC; CDR3: CASSLRLASYEQYF; D: -; V: TRBV12-3/TRBV12-4; size: many; J: TRBJ2-7